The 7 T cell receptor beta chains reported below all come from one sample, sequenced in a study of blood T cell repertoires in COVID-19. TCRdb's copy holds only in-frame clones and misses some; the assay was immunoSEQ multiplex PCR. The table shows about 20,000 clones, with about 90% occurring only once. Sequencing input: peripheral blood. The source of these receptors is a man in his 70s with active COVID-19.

The CDR3 bases are TGTGCCAGCAGCCGATTGACAGGAGGTTCTGGGGCCAACGTCCTGACTTTC. Translated: CASSRLTGGSGANVLTF. V is TRBV3-1 (or the pseudogene TRBV3-2) and J is TRBJ2-6, with a possible D match to TRBD1 (6 bases). CDR3 length: 17 residues. V lost 4 bases to trimming and J lost 1 base, with 14 bases between them. Germline V gives CDR1 LGHDT, CDR2 YNNKEL (reference sequence).

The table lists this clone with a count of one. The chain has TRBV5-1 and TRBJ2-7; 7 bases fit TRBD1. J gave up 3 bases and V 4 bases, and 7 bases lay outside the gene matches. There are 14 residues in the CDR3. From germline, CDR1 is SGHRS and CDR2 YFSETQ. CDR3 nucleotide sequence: TGCGCCAGCAGCCCGACAGGGTCGGACTACGAGCAGTACTTC. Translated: CASSPTGSDYEQYF.

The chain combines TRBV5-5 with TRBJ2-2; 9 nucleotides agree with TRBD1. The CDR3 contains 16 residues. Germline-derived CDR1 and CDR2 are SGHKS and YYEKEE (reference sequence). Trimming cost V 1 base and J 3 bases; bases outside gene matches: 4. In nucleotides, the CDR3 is TGTGCCAGCAGCTTGTATCGGGACAGGGACACCGGGGAGCTGTTTTTT. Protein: CASSLYRDRDTGELFF.

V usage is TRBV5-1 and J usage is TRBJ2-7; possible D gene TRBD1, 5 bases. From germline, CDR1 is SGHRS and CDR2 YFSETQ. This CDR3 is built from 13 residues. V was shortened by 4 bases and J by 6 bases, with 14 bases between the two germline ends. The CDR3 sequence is CASSADILGEQYF. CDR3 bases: TGCGCCAGCAGCGCGGACATCCTCGGCGAGCAGTACTTC.

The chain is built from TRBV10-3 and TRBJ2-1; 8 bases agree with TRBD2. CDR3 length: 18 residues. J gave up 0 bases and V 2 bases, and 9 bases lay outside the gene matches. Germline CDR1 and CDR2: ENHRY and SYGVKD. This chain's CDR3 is CAISEGPLLADSYNEQFF. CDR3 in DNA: TGTGCCATCAGTGAGGGGCCCCTACTAGCGGACTCCTACAATGAGCAGTTCTTC.

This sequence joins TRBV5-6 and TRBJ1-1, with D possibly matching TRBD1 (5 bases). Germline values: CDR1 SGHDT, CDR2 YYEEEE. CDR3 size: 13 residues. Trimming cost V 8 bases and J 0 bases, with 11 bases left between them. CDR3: CASSQVVNTEAFF. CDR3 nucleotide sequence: TGTGCCAGTTCACAGGTTGTGAACACTGAAGCTTTCTTT.

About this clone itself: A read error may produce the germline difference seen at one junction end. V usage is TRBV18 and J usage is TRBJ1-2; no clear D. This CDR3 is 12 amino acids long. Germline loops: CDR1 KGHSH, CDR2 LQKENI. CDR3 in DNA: TGTGCCAGCTCACCCCGACTTGGTGGCCACACCTTC. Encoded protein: CASSPRLGGHTF.